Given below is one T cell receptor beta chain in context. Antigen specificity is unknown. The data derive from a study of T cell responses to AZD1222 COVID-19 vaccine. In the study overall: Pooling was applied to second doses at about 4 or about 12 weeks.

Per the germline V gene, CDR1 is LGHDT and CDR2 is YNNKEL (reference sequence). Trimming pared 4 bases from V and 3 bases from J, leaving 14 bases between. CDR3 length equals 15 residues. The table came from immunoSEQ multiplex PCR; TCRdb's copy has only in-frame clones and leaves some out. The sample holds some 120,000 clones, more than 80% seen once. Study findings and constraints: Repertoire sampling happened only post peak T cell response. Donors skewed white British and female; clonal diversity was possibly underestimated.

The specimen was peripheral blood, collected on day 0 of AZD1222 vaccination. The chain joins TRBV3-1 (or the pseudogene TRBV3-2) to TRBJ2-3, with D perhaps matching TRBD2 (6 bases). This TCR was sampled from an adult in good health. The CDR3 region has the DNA TGTGCCAGCAGCCTCGGGACTCCCGGTACAGATACGCAGTATTTT. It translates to CASSLGTPGTDTQYF.